This T cell receptor beta chain was profiled in a study of OX40 agonist ivuxolimab in advanced cancers. Method: immunoSEQ multiplex PCR; TCRdb's copy keeps in-frame clones and lacks some. This table holds about 20,000 clones, about 86% found once. Sample: CD4+ or CD8+ T cells sorted from blood, taken in a trial of the OX40 agonist ivuxolimab. The sequence was collected from an adult with an advanced solid tumor such as melanoma, head and neck, liver or kidney cancer.

The CDR3 DNA reads TGTGCCAGCAGCATGGGACAGAGCCCCTACGAGCAGTACTTC. It translates to CASSMGQSPYEQYF. This sequence joins TRBV11-3 and TRBJ2-7, with 7 positions matching TRBD1. The CDR3 is 14 residues long. Trimming at V came to 5 bases and at J to 2 bases, leaving 6 bases not matched to a gene. Germline V gives CDR1 SGHNT, CDR2 YENEEA.